The rows below give T cell receptor beta chains drawn from one sample of a study of OX40 agonist ivuxolimab in advanced cancers. Generated by immunoSEQ multiplex PCR, the TCRdb table keeps only in-frame clones and is missing some. The sample includes tens of thousands of clones, around 84% of them seen just once. Here the sequenced sample was CD4+ or CD8+ T cells sorted from blood, taken in a trial of the OX40 agonist ivuxolimab. The receptors come from an adult with an advanced solid tumor such as melanoma, head and neck, liver or kidney cancer. Both conserved end residues are part of each CDR3. The D gene is left open where the match is weak. Clone size, where shown, is once, few, many, or a class for clones that have expanded.

j_call,v_call,clone_size,d_call,cdr3_aa,cdr3_nt
TRBJ1-1,TRBV28,.,TRBD1,CASSFTTGTDEAFF,TGTGCCAGCAGTTTCACAACCGGGACAGATGAAGCTTTCTTT
TRBJ2-3,TRBV7-9,.,.,CASSLGTPDTQYF,TGTGCCAGCAGCCTCGGGACACCAGATACGCAGTATTTT
TRBJ1-5,TRBV7-2,.,TRBD1,CASSSWTGAGQPQHF,TGTGCCAGCAGCTCGTGGACAGGGGCCGGACAGCCCCAGCATTTT
TRBJ1-3,TRBV30,.,TRBD1,CAWSVGQGGWGTIYF,TGTGCCTGGAGTGTCGGGCAGGGGGGCTGGGGCACCATATATTTT
TRBJ1-1,TRBV6-6,.,.,CASSRTSGTEAFF,TGTGCCAGCAGTCGGACTTCTGGTACTGAAGCTTTCTTT
TRBJ1-1,TRBV7-2,once,.,CASSLGGRINTEAFF,TGTGCCAGCAGCTTAGGAGGCAGGATAAACACTGAAGCTTTCTTT
TRBJ1-1,TRBV7-3,.,.,CASSLTPSDEAFF,TGTGCCAGCAGCTTAACCCCGTCTGACGAGGCTTTCTTT
TRBJ1-6,TRBV11-2,.,.,CASSLGADSSYNSPLHF,TGTGCCAGCAGCTTAGGGGCAGATAGCTCCTATAATTCACCCCTCCACTTT
TRBJ2-2,TRBV28,.,TRBD1,CASSLGTGANTGELFF,TGTGCCAGCAGTTTAGGGACAGGGGCGAACACCGGGGAGCTGTTTTTT
TRBJ1-4,TRBV5-1,.,.,CASSSGGGAEKLFF,TGCGCCAGCAGCTCCGGGGGGGGCGCCGAAAAACTGTTTTTT
TRBJ2-3,TRBV9,.,TRBD2,CASSASGLSTDTQYF,TGTGCCAGCAGCGCTAGCGGCCTTAGCACAGATACGCAGTATTTT
TRBJ2-7,TRBV19,.,.,CASRANGYGEQYF,TGTGCCAGTAGAGCCAATGGGTATGGCGAGCAGTACTTC
TRBJ2-1,TRBV10-3,.,TRBD1,CAIFRTGTNEQFF,TGTGCCATCTTCCGGACAGGAACAAATGAGCAGTTCTTC
TRBJ1-2,TRBV11-1,.,.,CASSSDGWNYGYTF,TGTGCCAGCAGCTCAGACGGATGGAACTATGGCTACACCTTC
TRBJ1-5,TRBV19,.,.,CASSIEGRRNQPQHF,TGTGCCAGTAGTATCGAGGGCCGGCGCAATCAGCCCCAGCATTTT
TRBJ1-1,TRBV7-8,.,.,CASSHDGTEAFF,TGTGCCAGCAGCCATGACGGTACTGAAGCTTTCTTT
TRBJ2-3,TRBV11-3,.,.,CASSLDGANTQYF,TGTGCCAGCAGCTTAGACGGAGCGAATACGCAGTATTTT
TRBJ1-2,TRBV28,.,TRBD1,CASSLGGQGGGYTF,TGTGCCAGCAGTTTAGGGGGACAGGGAGGTGGCTACACCTTC
TRBJ2-2,TRBV9,once,TRBD2,CASSSAGGTGNTGELFF,TGTGCCAGCAGCTCCGCGGGGGGCACGGGGAACACCGGGGAGCTGTTTTTT
TRBJ1-4,TRBV19,.,.,CASSIDRGELFF,TGTGCCAGTAGTATAGATCGGGGAGAACTGTTTTTT
TRBJ1-5,TRBV29-1,.,.,CSVGWGSNQPQHF,TGCAGCGTTGGTTGGGGGAGCAATCAGCCCCAGCATTTT
TRBJ2-2,TRBV5-1,.,.,CASSLAVSANTGELFF,TGCGCCAGCAGCTTGGCCGTTAGCGCGAACACCGGGGAGCTGTTTTTT
TRBJ1-2,TRBV28,.,.,CASSFVAQRANYGYTF,TGTGCCAGCAGTTTTGTTGCCCAACGAGCTAACTATGGCTACACCTTC
TRBJ1-4,TRBV15,.,.,CATRRGGAEKLFF,TGTGCCACCAGGCGAGGCGGGGCGGAAAAACTGTTTTTT
TRBJ1-3,TRBV2,.,TRBD1,CASSGQGAGNTIYF,TGTGCCAGCAGTGGGCAGGGGGCAGGAAACACCATATATTTT
TRBJ2-2,TRBV9,.,TRBD2,CASSPLAGGLGTGELFF,TGTGCCAGCAGCCCCCTGGCGGGGGGGCTGGGCACCGGGGAGCTGTTTTTT
TRBJ1-4,TRBV9,.,.,CASSAGFANEKLFF,TGTGCCAGCAGCGCAGGGTTTGCTAATGAAAAACTGTTTTTT
TRBJ1-5,TRBV18,.,.,CASSPFDRSNQPQHF,TGTGCCAGCTCACCTTTTGACAGGAGCAATCAGCCCCAGCATTTT
TRBJ2-3,TRBV11-1,.,TRBD2,CASSSASGTRGDTQYF,TGTGCCAGCAGCTCAGCGTCCGGGACTAGGGGAGATACGCAGTATTTT
TRBJ2-1,TRBV11-2,.,TRBD2,CASSFLAASSYNEQFF,TGTGCCAGCAGCTTCCTAGCGGCCAGCTCCTACAATGAGCAGTTCTTC
TRBJ1-2,TRBV6-5,.,.,CASSYSGPGYTF,TGTGCCAGCAGTTACTCGGGACCGGGCTACACCTTC
TRBJ2-1,TRBV7-2,.,.,CASSSTGRRGYNEQFF,TGTGCCAGCAGCTCCACAGGGCGAAGGGGCTACAATGAGCAGTTCTTC
TRBJ2-2,TRBV15,.,.,CATSREPGVNTGELFF,TGTGCCACCAGCAGGGAACCGGGGGTGAACACCGGGGAGCTGTTTTTT
TRBJ1-1,TRBV10-3,.,.,CAISGRDLNTEAFF,TGTGCCATCAGTGGAAGGGACCTGAACACTGAAGCTTTCTTT
TRBJ2-3,TRBV29-1,.,TRBD2,CSATSGGKGTQYF,TGCAGCGCGACTAGCGGGGGAAAAGGTACGCAGTATTTT